The 22 T cell receptor beta chains in this list originate from one sample, sequenced in a study of T-cell reconstitution after alpha-beta-depleted transplantation in children. As it was prepared, the TCRbeta library received unique molecular identifiers. One entry per CDR3 protein, called by TCRdb with MiXCR from the PCR reads. Of hundreds of thousands of distinct CDR3 sequences in the sample, about 16% are singletons; the top ten hold roughly 4.8%. This specimen was PBMCs, mostly from graft donor cells, taken 360 days after TCRalphabeta/CD19-depleted stem cell transplant. All receptors come from a male patient under 18 who had a stem cell transplant for acute lymphoblastic leukemia, so the T cells may come from the graft donor.

The chain combines TRBV20-1 with TRBJ1-1; 7 nucleotides align to TRBD1. The CDR3 spans 14 residues. The V segment lost 1 base and the J segment 3 bases; nucleotides outside the gene matches: 5. CDR1 and CDR2 (germline): DFQATT, SNEGSKA (reference sequence). CDR3 in DNA: TGCAGTGCTAGAGGGAGACAGGGCTACACTGAAGCTTTCTTT. Translation gives CSARGRQGYTEAFF.

This clonotype was recorded a few times. The chain couples TRBV5-1 to TRBJ1-4, with TRBD1 identical over 7 bases. CDR1 SGHRS and CDR2 YFSETQ come from the germline V gene. Losses at the gene ends were 4 bases for V and 7 bases for J; bases not matched to a gene: 7. The CDR3 runs 14 residues. The CDR3 DNA is TGCGCCAGCAGCCAGACAGGGTTTAGTGAAAAACTGTTTTTT. It translates to CASSQTGFSEKLFF.

The genes are TRBV12-3 or TRBV12-4 and TRBJ2-5; D perhaps matches TRBD1 (5 bases). Trimming left V 5 bases short and J 3 bases short, with 10 bases between. This CDR3 contains 13 residues. This CDR3 reads CASSRGKKETQYF. Here the CDR3 DNA reads TGTGCCAGCAGTAGGGGAAAGAAAGAGACCCAGTACTTC.

This clonotype was seen more than once but under ten times. In DNA form, the CDR3 reads TGCGCCAGCAGCTTTCTCGTCAGGCCCCAAGAGACCCAGTACTTC. Translation gives CASSFLVRPQETQYF. V usage is TRBV5-1 and J usage is TRBJ2-5, with no clear D. V was shortened by 2 bases and J by 1 base, with 12 bases between the two germline ends. CDR1 and CDR2 from the germline V gene are SGHRS and YFSETQ. The CDR3 has 15 amino acids.

The CDR3 DNA sequence: TGTGCCAGCAGCTTAGGCGGACTAGCGGGAGGTAAATACAATGAGCAGTTCTTC. Translating it yields CASSLGGLAGGKYNEQFF. V gene TRBV11-2 combines with J gene TRBJ2-1, with 14 bases lining up with TRBD2. The CDR3 consists of 18 residues. CDR1 SGHAT and CDR2 FQNNGV come from the germline V gene. J lost 4 bases, V lost 1 base, and 6 bases had no gene match.

This clonotype was counted only a few times. This chain uses TRBV20-1 with TRBJ2-1, with 11 bases identical to TRBD2. V was pared by 0 bases and J by 8 bases, with 9 bases of the junction left unmatched. This CDR3 region has 16 residues. The germline CDR1 and CDR2 sequences are DFQATT and SNEGSKA (reference sequence). The CDR3 bases are TGCAGTGCTAGAGATACCCCTAGCGGGAGGTTGCATGAGCAGTTCTTC. Encoded protein: CSARDTPSGRLHEQFF.

This chain links TRBV29-1 with TRBJ2-1, with 9 bases matching TRBD1. The germline V gene has CDR1 SQVTM and CDR2 ANQGSEA. The J segment lost 0 bases and the V segment lost 3 bases, leaving 6 bases of the junction unmatched. CDR3 size: 16 residues. The CDR3 DNA follows: TGCAGCGTTGAGGGGACAGGGATGAGCTCCTACAATGAGCAGTTCTTC. This translates into CSVEGTGMSSYNEQFF.

This clonotype has more than one count but fewer than ten. V and J are TRBV15 and TRBJ2-5; maybe TRBD2 (6 bases). CDR1 and CDR2 (germline): LNHNV, YYDKDF (reference sequence). This CDR3 is 16 amino acids long. The V gene lost 0 bases and the J gene lost 5 bases, with 16 bases spanning the gap. The CDR3 DNA follows: TGTGCCACCAGCAGAGATCTGGGCGGGATAACGGAGACCCAGTACTTC. This gives the protein CATSRDLGGITETQYF.

The rearrangement joins TRBV24-1 to TRBJ1-1; D is unresolved. The CDR3 runs to 11 residues. Trimming left V 5 bases short and J 10 bases short, with 10 bases between. Germline V CDR1 and CDR2: KGHDR, SFDVKD. CDR3 sequence reads: CATSVEVLAFF. CDR3 in DNA: TGTGCCACCAGTGTTGAGGTCCTAGCTTTCTTT.

This clonotype was seen a handful of times. The V call is TRBV5-1, the J call TRBJ2-4; the D gene is possibly TRBD1 (5 bases). The V gene's germline CDR1 is SGHRS and CDR2 YFSETQ. Between the trimmed V and J ends, which lost 3 bases and 3 bases, there was a span of 16 bases. CDR3 length: 16 amino acids. CDR3 residues: CASSSTDSTGKNIQYF. CDR3 bases: TGCGCCAGCAGCTCGACTGACTCTACAGGCAAAAACATTCAGTACTTC.

This sequence joins TRBV5-1 and TRBJ2-5, with TRBD2 identical over 14 bases. Trimming at V came to 4 bases and at J to 4 bases, leaving 6 bases not matched to a gene. The germline gives CDR1 SGHRS, CDR2 YFSETQ. CDR3 length equals 16 residues. CDR3 protein: CASSGLAGGLGETQYF. As DNA, the CDR3 is TGCGCCAGCAGCGGACTAGCGGGAGGACTGGGAGAGACCCAGTACTTC.

The chain recombines TRBV20-1 with TRBJ1-4; D unclear. The CDR3 has 11 residues. The V gene's germline CDR1 is DFQATT and CDR2 SNEGSKA (reference sequence). V was trimmed by 6 bases and J by 7 bases, leaving 9 bases between them. For the CDR3, the DNA is TGCAGTGCGACCTTGAGTGAAAAACTGTTTTTT. It encodes CSATLSEKLFF.

V and J are TRBV4-1 and TRBJ2-7; 8 bases map to TRBD1. Germline V gene sequence: CDR1 MGHRA, CDR2 YSYEKL. The CDR3 has 15 amino acids. The ends lost 1 base at V and 1 base at J; junction bases unmatched: 3. CDR3 nucleotides: TGCGCCAGCAGCCAAGTCTGGGACAGGTCCTACGAGCAGTACTTC. Protein sequence: CASSQVWDRSYEQYF.

The chain joins TRBV11-2 to TRBJ2-1; no clear D. V was cut by 3 bases and J by 10 bases, with 19 bases left in between. This CDR3 has 15 amino acids. Germline V gene data show CDR1 as SGHAT and CDR2 as FQNNGV. For the CDR3, the DNA is TGTGCCAGCAGCTTGATAAGGTTAGGCCAGAGGGAGCAGTTCTTC. Translating gives CASSLIRLGQREQFF.

This clonotype was detected ten times or more. The V gene is TRBV12-3 or TRBV12-4, the J gene TRBJ1-1; D remains unclear. Deletions cut 3 bases from V and 0 bases from J, with 5 bases between. CDR3 length equals 13 residues. The CDR3 here is CASSLTMNTEAFF. The DNA of the CDR3 is TGTGCCAGCAGTTTGACAATGAACACTGAAGCTTTCTTT.

This chain links TRBV12-3 or TRBV12-4 with TRBJ1-5, with D maybe TRBD1 (5 bases). This CDR3 contains 15 residues. Trimming removed 7 bases at V and 0 bases at J, with 13 bases between. The CDR3 sequence: CASTLTAYSNQPQHF. The CDR3 DNA reads as TGTGCCAGCACCTTGACAGCATATAGCAATCAGCCCCAGCATTTT.

This clonotype was seen a handful of times. CDR3 loop: CASPVAGDPYNEQFF. CDR3 bases: TGTGCCAGCCCGGTAGCGGGAGACCCCTACAATGAGCAGTTCTTC. The rearrangement links TRBV7-9 to TRBJ2-1, with TRBD2 matching over 9 bases. The V gene's germline CDR1 is SEHNR and CDR2 FQNEAQ (reference sequence). The CDR3 totals 15 residues. The V gene end was trimmed by 8 bases and the J gene end by 2 bases; junction bases not matched to a gene: 7.

This clonotype showed up just a few times. The chain combines TRBV20-1 with TRBJ2-1; D might be TRBD2 (5 bases). The germline V gene has CDR1 DFQATT and CDR2 SNEGSKA (reference sequence). The CDR3 totals 13 residues. V gave up 4 bases and J gave up 0 bases, with 7 bases separating them. CDR3 protein: CSAIGSSYNEQFF. CDR3 nucleotides: TGCAGTGCTATAGGGAGCTCCTACAATGAGCAGTTCTTC.

This chain joins TRBV7-9 and TRBJ1-5, with TRBD1 matching 7 bases. CDR3 length: 16 residues. Losses at the gene ends were 0 bases for V and 2 bases for J; bases not matched to a gene: 4. CDR1 is SEHNR and CDR2 is FQNEAQ in the germline V gene (reference sequence). CDR3 loop: CASSLARQGGNQPQHF. The CDR3 DNA reads as TGTGCCAGCAGCTTAGCAAGACAGGGAGGCAATCAGCCCCAGCATTTT. Drawing the rest from reference TRBV7-9 and TRBJ1-5, the complete variable domain is DTGVSQNPRHKITKRGQNVTFRCDPISEHNRLYWYRQTLGQGPEFLTYFQNEAQLEKSRLLSDRFSAERPKGSFSTLEIQRTEQGDSAMYLCASSLARQGGNQPQHFGDGTRLSIL.

This sequence joins TRBV6-2 or TRBV6-3 and TRBJ1-1; D call uncertain. CDR1 is MNHEY, CDR2 SVGEGT, per germline. Trimming took 4 bases from V and 0 from J, leaving 12 bases between them. This CDR3 comprises 15 residues. CDR3 coding DNA: TGTGCCAGCAGTTTTAAGGGTTGGATGAACACTGAAGCTTTCTTT. Residues: CASSFKGWMNTEAFF.

The chain links TRBV21-1 to TRBJ2-7; TRBD1 is the table's D call and was not checked against the DNA. TRBV21-1 is described as a pseudogene. The CDR3 contains 14 residues. CDR3 sequence: CASILRTGVYEQYF. The CDR3 coding sequence is TGTGCCAGCATCCTTCGGACAGGGGTCTACGAGCAGTACTTC.

The table lists this clonotype with many counts. The V call is TRBV10-3, the J call TRBJ2-1; maybe TRBD2 (5 bases). With 2 bases removed from V and 0 bases from J, the gap between germline ends came to 14 bases. The CDR3 runs 17 residues. Germline lookup yields CDR1 ENHRY and CDR2 SYGVKD. CDR3 sequence reads: CAISEPPHSGSYNEQFF. In nucleotides, the CDR3 is TGTGCCATCAGTGAGCCGCCCCACAGCGGCTCCTACAATGAGCAGTTCTTC.